The 21 T cell receptor beta chains below all came from one sample that was sequenced in a study of T cells in Graves' hyperthyroidism and ophthalmopathy. There were TCR beta CDR3 regions amplified from RNA transcripts. The primer set for the first-round RT-PCR of the TCR CDR3 was HTBI. TCRdb analysed the multiplex PCR reads with MiXCR anew, one entry per CDR3 protein. Of 640,000 or so distinct CDR3 sequences listed, 14% are singletons. The sequenced material came from blood. The source is a woman under 30 with Graves' ophthalmopathy.

This clonotype was detected a few times. The chain combines TRBV12-3 or TRBV12-4 with TRBJ1-2, with D maybe TRBD1 (5 bases). This CDR3 spans 15 amino acids. Trimming shortened V by 3 bases and J by 2 bases, and 13 bases separated the two germline ends. The CDR3 DNA sequence: TGTGCCAGCAGTTTTGTAGGGGCGGGAAACTATGGCTACACCTTC. Its translation is CASSFVGAGNYGYTF.

In its sample, this clonotype was seen many times. This chain uses TRBV29-1 with TRBJ1-5, with a possible D match to TRBD1 (5 bases). The germline gives CDR1 SQVTM, CDR2 ANQGSEA. The CDR3 is 14 amino acids. Trimming took off 4 bases at V and 6 bases at J, with 16 bases between the two ends. The CDR3 loop reads CSVVYGGMGQPQHF. The CDR3 coding sequence is TGCAGCGTTGTCTATGGGGGGATGGGTCAGCCCCAGCATTTT.

This clonotype was detected a few times. V and J are TRBV6-1 and TRBJ2-7, with 11 nucleotides matching TRBD2. The CDR3 has 15 residues. V was clipped by 5 bases and J by 2 bases; unmatched bases: 5. The germline V gene has CDR1 MNHNS and CDR2 SASEGT. CDR3 region: CASSRATSGTYEQYF. The CDR3 DNA is TGTGCCAGCAGTCGCGCGACTAGCGGGACCTACGAGCAGTACTTC.

The DNA for the CDR3 is TGTGCCAGCAGTGACTCGGTTTCGCCAATAGCCAAAAACATTCAGTACTTC. It is translated as CASSDSVSPIAKNIQYF. The chain employs TRBV6-1 and TRBJ2-4; D ambiguous. Germline CDR1 MNHNS, CDR2 SASEGT. V dropped 3 bases and J dropped 0 bases, with 15 bases sitting between them. The CDR3 runs to 17 residues.

This clonotype has only a few counts. The chain carries TRBV24-1 and TRBJ2-2, with 7 bases identical to TRBD2. Germline V gene sequence: CDR1 KGHDR, CDR2 SFDVKD. Trimming at V came to 2 bases and at J to 5 bases, leaving 4 bases not matched to a gene. The CDR3 has 15 amino acids. For the CDR3, the DNA is TGTGCCACCAGTGATTGGGGGAGGGAAACCGGGGAGCTGTTTTTT. This codes for CATSDWGRETGELFF.

This clonotype showed up many times. The chain combines TRBV3-1 with TRBJ2-1, with TRBD2 identical over 13 bases. The CDR3 runs 15 residues. Trimming cost V 5 bases and J 7 bases; bases outside gene matches: 5. In germline, CDR1 is LGHDT, CDR2 YNNKEL (reference sequence). Here the CDR3 DNA reads TGTGCCAGCAGCACCGGGACTAGCGGGAATAATGAGCAGTTCTTC. This gives the protein CASSTGTSGNNEQFF.

This clonotype was counted many times. The chain combines TRBV19 with TRBJ2-3, with D possibly TRBD2 on 6 matching bases. Trimming took off 3 bases at V and 4 bases at J, with 14 bases between the two ends. Germline lookup yields CDR1 LNHDA and CDR2 SQIVND (reference sequence). The CDR3 length is 15 residues. CDR3 in DNA: TGTGCCAGTAGTATTGGGATCGGGGAGGCAGATACGCAGTATTTT. It is translated as CASSIGIGEADTQYF.

This clonotype occurred many times. The chain uses TRBV6-2 or TRBV6-3 and TRBJ2-7, with a tentative D call TRBD2 (5 bases). V was pared by 5 bases and J by 3 bases, with 14 bases between. The CDR3 contains 14 residues. The germline CDR1 and CDR2 sequences are MNHEY and SVGEGT. This CDR3 reads CASSVTRRGYEQYF. The CDR3 bases are TGTGCCAGCAGTGTTACTAGGAGAGGCTACGAGCAGTACTTC.

This clonotype has at least ten counts. The chain employs TRBV12-3 or TRBV12-4 and TRBJ1-1, with 7 positions matching TRBD1. The length of the CDR3 is 14 residues. J gave up 4 bases and V 5 bases, and 7 bases lay outside the gene matches. The CDR3 protein is CASSPTGDGTEAFF. Here the CDR3 DNA reads TGTGCCAGCAGTCCCACAGGGGATGGCACTGAAGCTTTCTTT.

The sample holds many counts of this clonotype. The V call is TRBV20-1, the J call TRBJ1-5, with D unclear. The CDR3 length is 12 residues. The V end was cut by 1 base, the J end by 4 bases, with 5 bases between. Germline V CDR1 and CDR2: DFQATT, SNEGSKA (reference sequence). The CDR3 bases are TGCAGTGCTAGAGGACGAAATCAGCCCCAGCATTTT. Its protein is CSARGRNQPQHF.

This clonotype was detected many times. The genes are TRBV3-1 and TRBJ2-7; no reliable D call. Trimming left V 0 bases short and J 4 bases short, with 10 bases between. The germline V gene encodes CDR1 LGHDT and CDR2 YNNKEL (reference sequence). The CDR3 has 14 residues. The CDR3: CASSQDTLGYEQYF. The CDR3 DNA follows: TGTGCCAGCAGCCAAGACACTCTCGGATACGAGCAGTACTTC.

This clonotype was detected many times. This chain joins TRBV20-1 and TRBJ2-1, with D hard to call. Germline CDR1 DFQATT, CDR2 SNEGSKA (reference sequence). The CDR3 spans 14 residues. Trimming stripped 1 base from V and 0 bases from J, with 7 bases between. The CDR3 reads CSARVASSYNEQFF. The DNA for the CDR3 is TGCAGTGCTAGAGTGGCGAGCTCCTACAATGAGCAGTTCTTC.

Many counts were recorded for this clonotype. The V call is TRBV6-2 or TRBV6-3, the J call TRBJ1-5, with TRBD1 matching over 9 bases. The ends lost 6 bases at V and 7 bases at J; junction bases unmatched: 7. CDR3 length equals 14 residues. CDR1 and CDR2 from the germline V gene are MNHEY and SVGEGT. CDR3: CASRRTGAGQPQHF. CDR3 DNA sequence: TGTGCCAGCAGAAGGACAGGGGCGGGCCAGCCCCAGCATTTT.

The V call is TRBV4-2, the J call TRBJ2-1; D may correspond to TRBD1 or TRBD2 (5 bases each). Germline CDR1 and CDR2: LGHNA and YNFKEQ. V was pared by 0 bases and J by 3 bases, with 21 bases between. There are 19 residues in the CDR3. The CDR3, as DNA: TGTGCCAGCAGCCAAGATCATTGGGGCTGGGACCCGCTCTACAATGAGCAGTTCTTC. Its protein product is CASSQDHWGWDPLYNEQFF.

This clonotype was detected many times. The chain combines TRBV30 with TRBJ2-1, with TRBD2 matching over 9 bases. V lost 1 base and J lost 10; bases outside the gene matches: 5. The CDR3 covers 13 residues. Germline V CDR1 and CDR2: GTSNPN, SVGIG (reference sequence). For the CDR3, the DNA is TGTGCCTGGAGTGGAACAAGCGGGAGGGAGCAGTTCTTC. Translating it yields CAWSGTSGREQFF.

This clonotype was detected ten times or more. The CDR3 reads CASRTGGAETQYF. CDR3 DNA sequence: TGTGCCAGCAGAACAGGGGGGGCGGAGACCCAGTACTTC. The chain has TRBV27 and TRBJ2-5, with D possibly matching TRBD1 (8 bases). Trimming removed 6 bases from V and 5 bases from J, with 13 bases in between. Germline values: CDR1 MNHEY, CDR2 SMNVEV (reference sequence). The CDR3 loop spans 13 amino acids.

This clonotype was detected ten times or more. The chain combines TRBV5-1 with TRBJ1-1; TRBD1 matches 8 bases. Germline CDR1 and CDR2: SGHRS and YFSETQ. V dropped 3 bases and J dropped 6; count of bases not matched to a gene: 16. The CDR3 is made up of 17 amino acids. As DNA, the CDR3 is TGCGCCAGCAGCTCTGGACAGGGTATTTTCAATGGGGCTGAAGCTTTCTTT. It is translated as CASSSGQGIFNGAEAFF.

This clonotype was seen repeatedly, ten times or more. The chain carries TRBV7-3 and TRBJ2-7, with D possibly being TRBD2 (6 bases). Germline values: CDR1 SGHTA, CDR2 FQGTGA. Trimming removed 4 bases from V and 3 bases from J, with 10 bases in between. This CDR3 has 13 amino acids. The DNA of the CDR3 is TGTGCCAGCAGCTCTTCGGAGGGCTACGAGCAGTACTTC. The encoded protein is CASSSSEGYEQYF.

In this sample, this clonotype turned up many times. The chain has TRBV3-1 and TRBJ2-1, with 11 bases identical to TRBD2. CDR1 LGHDT and CDR2 YNNKEL come from the germline V gene (reference sequence). The CDR3 runs to 14 residues. J gave up 10 bases and V 0 bases, and 2 bases lay outside the gene matches. CDR3 nucleotides: TGTGCCAGCAGCCAAGATGCTAGCGGGAGGGAGCAGTTCTTC. Translated, it gives CASSQDASGREQFF.

Many counts were recorded for this clonotype. The chain recombines TRBV5-5 with TRBJ2-7, with 7 nucleotides matching TRBD1. The germline V gene encodes CDR1 SGHKS and CDR2 YYEKEE (reference sequence). The J segment lost 1 base and the V segment lost 3 bases, leaving 7 bases of the junction unmatched. This CDR3 contains 15 residues. Here the CDR3 reads CASSSGTDKSYEQYF. The CDR3 DNA sequence: TGTGCCAGCAGCTCCGGGACAGATAAATCCTACGAGCAGTACTTC.

The chain is built from TRBV14 and TRBJ1-3, with 7 bases lining up with TRBD1. Germline CDR1 SGHDN, CDR2 FVKESK. Germline trimming cut 6 bases from V and 7 bases from J; bases unmatched to any gene: 9. The CDR3 contains 14 residues. CDR3 DNA: TGTGCCAGCAGGCCACAGGGGACGGCTAACACCATATATTTT. Amino acid sequence: CASRPQGTANTIYF.